This T cell receptor beta chain was sequenced in a study of blood T cell repertoires in COVID-19. Study-level information: Sources were T cells, B-cell-depleted T cells, or PBMCs; the material itself was cDNA or gDNA.

Points on this clone: Other DNA sequences in the sample encode the same CDR3.

In the authors' workflow: Reference gene primer amplification yielded estimated nucleated cell counts. Sequenced by immunoSEQ multiplex PCR; TCRdb stores in-frame clones only, minus some. V, J and clone size derive from that table, while D and trimming were established from the DNA sequence. This sample carries some 150,000 clones, approximately 85% of them seen once, and the ten largest clones take approximately 1.1%. V was clipped by 9 bases and J by 2 bases; unmatched bases: 2. The germline gives CDR1 MNHEY, CDR2 SVGAGI. This CDR3 contains 12 residues. The sequence derives from a man aged 55 to 70 who had recovered from COVID-19. Sequencing was carried out using peripheral blood. The chain is built from TRBV6-5 and TRBJ2-7; 9 bases agree with TRBD1. The chain's CDR3 is CASRQGAYEQYF. In DNA form, the CDR3 reads TGTGCCAGTCGACAGGGGGCCTACGAGCAGTACTTC.